This TCR beta chain came from a study of blood T cell repertoires in COVID-19. About the research overall: Acute-phase and convalescent COVID-19 samples originated in the United States, Italy and Spain. T cells, B-cell-depleted T cells, or PBMCs provided the cDNA or gDNA that served as material.

Per the germline V gene, CDR1 is LNHDA and CDR2 is SQIVND (reference sequence). Trimming took 3 bases from V and 4 from J; bases not matched to a gene: 8. This CDR3 has 15 residues. Original analysis: Amplification from reference gene primers served as the basis for estimated nucleated cell counts. TCRdb's copy holds only in-frame clones and misses some; the assay was immunoSEQ multiplex PCR. The DNA was the basis for D and trimming; V, J and clone size are from that table. Here the sample spans 65,000 to 90,000 clones, about 86% being singletons. The sequence came from a human donor in a cohort sampled during active COVID-19. The sample consisted of peripheral blood. The V and J genes are TRBV19 and TRBJ2-5; 7 nucleotides align to TRBD2. CDR3 loop: CASSIASSGVETQYF. The CDR3 DNA sequence: TGTGCCAGTAGTATTGCGTCTAGCGGAGTAGAGACCCAGTACTTC.